Below are 29 T cell receptor beta chains sequenced from a single sample in a study of T cells in narcolepsy. Here immunoSEQ multiplex PCR was the method, and the copy in TCRdb shows in-frame clones only, minus some. The data contain tens of thousands of clones, 60% to 80% of them seen just once; the ten biggest clones take up under 5%. Sequencing was done on a sample of memory (CD45RA-) CD4+ T cells from blood. These receptors were taken from a human donor in good health.

This clone was observed a single time. The V and J genes are TRBV2 and TRBJ2-3, with 9 bases that match TRBD1. This CDR3 region has 15 residues. Germline CDR1 reads SNHLY; CDR2 reads FYNNEI. The V and J ends lost 3 bases and 2 bases, in that order; junction bases with no gene match: 3. The CDR3 sequence: CASSDRDRVTDTQYF. The CDR3, as DNA: TGTGCCAGCAGTGATCGGGACAGGGTCACAGATACGCAGTATTTT. The whole variable domain, remainder taken from reference TRBV2 and TRBJ2-3, is EPEVTQTPSHQVTQMGQEVILRCVPISNHLYFYWYRQILGQKVEFLVSFYNNEISEKSEIFDDQFSVERPDGSNFTLKIRSTKLEDSAMYFCASSDRDRVTDTQYFGPGTRLTVL.

The V call is TRBV2, the J call TRBJ1-1; 10 bases map to TRBD1. The CDR3 spans 14 residues. V gave up 3 bases and J gave up 3 bases; unmatched junction bases: 1. Germline-derived CDR1 and CDR2 are SNHLY and FYNNEI. CDR3: CASSEGQGYTEAFF. The CDR3 DNA reads as TGTGCCAGCAGTGAGGGACAGGGGTACACTGAAGCTTTCTTT.

This chain links TRBV6-6 with TRBJ1-2, with 12 bases fitting TRBD1. Looked up from germline, CDR1 is MNHNY and CDR2 is SVGAGI (reference sequence). The junction had 6 bases not matched to a gene; V was cut back by 6 bases and J by 4 bases. The CDR3 extends over 15 amino acids. The CDR3 coding sequence is TGTGCCAGCAGACGCGGGACAGGGGGCGTCTATGGCTACACCTTC. Encoded protein: CASRRGTGGVYGYTF.

J is TRBJ2-1 and V is TRBV29-1; tentatively, D is TRBD1 or TRBD2 (5 bases each). CDR3 length: 14 amino acids. Trimming shortened V by 7 bases and J by 7 bases, and 20 bases separated the two germline ends. From germline, CDR1 is SQVTM and CDR2 ANQGSEA. The CDR3 protein is CSGDMGPGKNEQFF. The CDR3 DNA reads as TGCAGCGGCGACATGGGGCCGGGGAAAAATGAGCAGTTCTTC.

This sequence joins TRBV30 and TRBJ1-2, with D uncertain. Germline assignment: CDR1 GTSNPN and CDR2 SVGIG (reference sequence). V lost 2 bases and J 3 bases, leaving 10 bases between the germline ends. This CDR3 is built from 13 residues. The CDR3 DNA reads as TGTGCCTGGAGTCGATCGTTGGACTATGGCTACACCTTC. Its protein is CAWSRSLDYGYTF.

This rearrangement joins TRBV29-1 to TRBJ1-1, with no clear D. Trimming shortened V by 5 bases and J by 1 base, and 5 bases separated the two germline ends. The germline V gene has CDR1 SQVTM and CDR2 ANQGSEA. The CDR3 has 11 residues. For the CDR3, the DNA is TGCAGCGTTCGGACGAACACTGAAGCTTTCTTT. Translation gives CSVRTNTEAFF.

The gene calls are TRBV5-1 and TRBJ1-4; 8 positions match TRBD1. The CDR3 is 17 amino acids. V lost 6 bases and J lost 0; bases outside the gene matches: 10. CDR1 SGHRS and CDR2 YFSETQ come from the germline V gene. CDR3 nucleotides: TGCGCCAGCACCCCTGACAGGGGTAGGGCAACTAATGAAAAACTGTTTTTT. This encodes CASTPDRGRATNEKLFF.

The J gene is TRBJ2-1, the V gene TRBV5-4, with 11 bases that match TRBD2. The CDR3 is 16 residues long. Germline lookup yields CDR1 SGHNT and CDR2 YYREEE (reference sequence). The V gene end was trimmed by 2 bases and the J gene end by 2 bases; junction bases not matched to a gene: 3. The CDR3 loop reads CASSFPTSGAYNEQFF. CDR3 nucleotide sequence: TGTGCCAGCAGCTTCCCGACTAGCGGGGCCTACAATGAGCAGTTCTTC.

The rearrangement links TRBV29-1 to TRBJ2-2; D not resolved. Trimming left V 2 bases short and J 3 bases short, with 7 bases between. CDR3 length: 13 amino acids. Germline V gene data show CDR1 as SQVTM and CDR2 as ANQGSEA. The CDR3 DNA reads TGCAGCGTTGAAAGGGTAGACACCGGGGAGCTGTTTTTT. This sequence encodes CSVERVDTGELFF.

CDR3 sequence: CASTTYNEQFF. CDR3 bases: TGTGCCAGCACGACCTACAATGAGCAGTTCTTC. The chain has TRBV2 and TRBJ2-1, with unresolved D. Per the germline V gene, CDR1 is SNHLY and CDR2 is FYNNEI. With 7 bases removed from V and 2 bases from J, the gap between germline ends came to 3 bases. CDR3 length: 11 residues.

The chain couples TRBV5-6 to TRBJ2-2; D not certain. From germline, CDR1 is SGHDT and CDR2 YYEEEE. The CDR3 loop spans 12 amino acids. V was pared by 2 bases and J by 8 bases, with 7 bases between. CDR3 nucleotides: TGTGCCAGCAGCTTTTTCGGGGGGGAGCTGTTTTTT. Translation: CASSFFGGELFF.

The rearrangement uses TRBV10-3 and TRBJ1-5; D remains unclear. The length of the CDR3 is 12 residues. V dropped 10 bases and J dropped 5 bases, with 12 bases sitting between them. CDR1 ENHRY and CDR2 SYGVKD come from the germline V gene. This chain's CDR3 is CATRTADQPQHF. The DNA of the CDR3 is TGTGCCACCAGGACGGCGGATCAGCCCCAGCATTTT.

There are a few counts of this clone. V and J are TRBV10-2 and TRBJ1-5, with 9 bases matching TRBD1. The V gene end was trimmed by 11 bases and the J gene end by 4 bases; junction bases not matched to a gene: 9. Germline CDR1 WSHSY, CDR2 SAAADI. The CDR3 covers 14 residues. This chain's CDR3 is CARPGQGPNQPQHF. The CDR3 DNA follows: TGCGCCCGACCTGGACAGGGGCCTAATCAGCCCCAGCATTTT.

The CDR3 bases are TGTGCCAGCAGATACGAAAACAATGAGCAGTTCTTC. Translated: CASRYENNEQFF. This sequence joins TRBV28 and TRBJ2-1, with D uncertain. CDR1 is MDHEN, CDR2 SYDVKM, per germline. CDR3 length: 12 residues. Trimming removed 6 bases from V and 5 bases from J, with 8 bases in between.

V and J are TRBV18 and TRBJ2-1, with 7 bases that match TRBD2. In germline, CDR1 is KGHSH, CDR2 LQKENI. The CDR3 runs to 13 residues. The V and J ends lost 6 bases and 5 bases, in that order; junction bases with no gene match: 4. The CDR3 here is CASSLGTNNEQFF. DNA of the CDR3: TGTGCCAGCTCCTTGGGGACTAACAATGAGCAGTTCTTC.

V is TRBV11-3 and J is TRBJ1-4; the D is unclear. Germline assignment: CDR1 SGHNT and CDR2 YENEEA. CDR3 length equals 12 residues. Trimming cost V 5 bases and J 7 bases, with 8 bases left between them. The CDR3 DNA reads as TGTGCCAGCAGCATAAATCGTGAAAAACTGTTTTTT. This translates into CASSINREKLFF.

The chain has TRBV18 and TRBJ2-2, with TRBD2 identical over 7 bases. This CDR3 contains 17 residues. Germline trimming cut 4 bases from V and 6 bases from J; bases unmatched to any gene: 14. Germline assignment: CDR1 KGHSH and CDR2 LQKENI. CDR3 DNA: TGTGCCAGCTCACTATCCCCGGGAGGTCCAGCGGCCGGGGAGCTGTTTTTT. Protein product: CASSLSPGGPAAGELFF.

The V call is TRBV5-4, the J call TRBJ2-5, with D uncertain. V was clipped by 0 bases and J by 2 bases, with 11 bases between them. This CDR3 has 15 residues. The germline V gene has CDR1 SGHNT and CDR2 YYREEE (reference sequence). DNA of the CDR3: TGTGCCAGCAGCTTGGGGGGTCCCCAACAAGAGACCCAGTACTTC. Protein: CASSLGGPQQETQYF.

The chain uses TRBV11-3 and TRBJ2-7; D uncertain. CDR1 is SGHNT and CDR2 is YENEEA in the germline V gene. The CDR3 has 12 amino acids. V lost 4 bases and J 0 bases, leaving 4 bases between the germline ends. The CDR3 DNA follows: TGTGCCAGCAGCTCCGACTCCTACGAGCAGTACTTC. Translated: CASSSDSYEQYF.

The J gene is TRBJ1-1, the V gene TRBV30; D possibly corresponds to TRBD1 (5 bases). Germline V lookup: CDR1 GTSNPN, CDR2 SVGIG (reference sequence). The ends were cut back, 2 bases at V and 0 bases at J, with 13 bases in the middle. This CDR3 is 15 amino acids long. The CDR3 region is CAWSTGTRLNTEAFF. CDR3 nucleotide sequence: TGTGCCTGGAGTACCGGGACTCGCCTGAACACTGAAGCTTTCTTT.

This chain joins TRBV19 and TRBJ1-3, with D tentatively TRBD1 (5 bases). Germline V lookup: CDR1 LNHDA, CDR2 SQIVND (reference sequence). CDR3 size: 14 residues. Trimming cost V 6 bases and J 8 bases, with 17 bases left between them. CDR3 in DNA: TGTGCCAGTAGCCAATTCGACAGTTCGGACACCATATATTTT. Translation: CASSQFDSSDTIYF.

A word on this clone: Other DNA variants within this sample encode the same CDR3. The chain combines TRBV7-9 with TRBJ2-3; D is unresolved. This CDR3 comprises 11 residues. V dropped 3 bases and J dropped 4 bases, with 2 bases sitting between them. Germline values: CDR1 SEHNR, CDR2 FQNEAQ (reference sequence). The CDR3 bases are TGTGCCAGCAGCTTGTCAGATACGCAGTATTTT. Its protein is CASSLSDTQYF.

This clone was seen a handful of times. This chain links TRBV6-5 with TRBJ1-4; a weak D match, TRBD1 (5 bases). Trimming took 8 bases from V and 8 from J, leaving 18 bases between them. CDR1 MNHEY and CDR2 SVGAGI come from the germline V gene. The CDR3 covers 14 residues. The chain's CDR3 is CASRRREIREKLFF. CDR3 coding DNA: TGTGCCAGCCGCCGCAGGGAAATTAGGGAAAAACTGTTTTTT.

The chain carries TRBV7-9 and TRBJ2-7, with 7 bases fitting TRBD2. Trimming cost V 1 base and J 2 bases; bases outside gene matches: 2. CDR3 length: 14 amino acids. The V gene's germline CDR1 is SEHNR and CDR2 FQNEAQ (reference sequence). For the CDR3, the DNA is TGTGCCAGCAGCTTAGGAGGGACTACCTACGAGCAGTACTTC. This sequence encodes CASSLGGTTYEQYF.

This chain joins TRBV10-2 and TRBJ2-1; D might be TRBD2 (6 bases). V lost 8 bases and J lost 0, with 14 bases in between. The CDR3 sequence is 15 residues long. Germline CDR1 is WSHSY and CDR2 is SAAADI. CDR3 sequence (DNA): TGCGCCAGCGCGTCGGCGGGAAGCTCCTACAATGAGCAGTTCTTC. Protein product: CASASAGSSYNEQFF.

There are a few counts of this clone. The CDR3 region is CASSSTGGRAQPQHF. CDR3 nucleotide sequence: TGTGCCAGCAGCTCAACAGGGGGACGAGCTCAGCCCCAGCATTTT. V and J are TRBV5-8 and TRBJ1-5; 8 nucleotides align to TRBD1. Looked up from germline, CDR1 is SGHTS and CDR2 is YDEGEE. J was trimmed by 6 bases and V by 3 bases; bases with no gene match: 8. This CDR3 is built from 15 residues. The whole variable domain, remainder taken from reference TRBV5-8 and TRBJ1-5, is EAGVTQSPTHLIKTRGQQATLRCSPISGHTSVYWYQQALGLGLQFLLWYDEGEERNRGNFPPRFSGRQFPNYSSELNVNALELEDSALYLCASSSTGGRAQPQHFGDGTRLSIL.

The CDR3 DNA reads TGTGCCAGCAGCTTAGACCCAGGCAAGGGTGAAGCTTTCTTT. Protein sequence: CASSLDPGKGEAFF. The chain has TRBV7-8 and TRBJ1-1; D not resolved. CDR1 is SGHVS, CDR2 FQNEAQ, per germline. This CDR3 contains 14 residues. Trimming removed 1 base from V and 7 bases from J, with 13 bases in between.

This chain joins TRBV19 and TRBJ2-1; D perhaps matches TRBD1 (9 bases). Looked up from germline, CDR1 is LNHDA and CDR2 is SQIVND (reference sequence). V gave up 7 bases and J gave up 6 bases, with 22 bases separating them. This CDR3 contains 16 residues. CDR3 residues: CASKGTGTSVFNEQFF. The CDR3 coding sequence is TGTGCCAGTAAGGGGACAGGGACTAGTGTATTCAATGAGCAGTTCTTC.

The V gene is TRBV11-2, the J gene TRBJ2-7, with 8 nucleotides matching TRBD2. The CDR3 length is 15 residues. J was trimmed by 2 bases and V by 4 bases; bases with no gene match: 7. Germline values: CDR1 SGHAT, CDR2 FQNNGV. For the CDR3, the DNA is TGTGCCAGCAGCTCGCTAGCGGGCGCCGCCTACGAGCAGTACTTC. Translation gives CASSSLAGAAYEQYF. Drawing the rest from reference TRBV11-2 and TRBJ2-7, the complete variable domain is EAGVAQSPRYKIIEKRQSVAFWCNPISGHATLYWYQQILGQGPKLLIQFQNNGVVDDSQLPKDRFSAERLKGVDSTLKIQPAKLEDSAVYLCASSSLAGAAYEQYFGPGTRLTVT.